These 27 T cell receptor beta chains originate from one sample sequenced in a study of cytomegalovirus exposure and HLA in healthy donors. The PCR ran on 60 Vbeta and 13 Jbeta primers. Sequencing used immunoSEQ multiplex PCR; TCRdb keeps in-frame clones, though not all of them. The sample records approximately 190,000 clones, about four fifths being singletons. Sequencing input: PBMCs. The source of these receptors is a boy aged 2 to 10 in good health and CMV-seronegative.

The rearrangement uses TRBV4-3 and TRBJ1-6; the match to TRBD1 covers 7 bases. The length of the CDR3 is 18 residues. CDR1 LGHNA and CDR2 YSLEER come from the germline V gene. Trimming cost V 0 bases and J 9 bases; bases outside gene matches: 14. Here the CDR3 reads CASSQDFARSQGGSPLHF. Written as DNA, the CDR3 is TGCGCCAGCAGCCAAGATTTCGCCCGTAGCCAGGGGGGTTCACCCCTCCACTTT.

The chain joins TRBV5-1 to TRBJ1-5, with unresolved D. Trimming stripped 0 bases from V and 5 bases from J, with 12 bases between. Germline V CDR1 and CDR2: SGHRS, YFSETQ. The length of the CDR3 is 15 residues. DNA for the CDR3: TGCGCCAGCAGCTTGGCCCCGGGAGGTCATCAGCCCCAGCATTTT. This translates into CASSLAPGGHQPQHF.

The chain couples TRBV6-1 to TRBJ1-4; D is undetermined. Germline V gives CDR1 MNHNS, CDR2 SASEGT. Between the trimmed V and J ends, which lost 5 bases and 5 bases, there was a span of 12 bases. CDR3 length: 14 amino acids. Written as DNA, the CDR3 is TGTGCCAGCAGTCTGGGAGGAAGGAATGAAAAACTGTTTTTT. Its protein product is CASSLGGRNEKLFF.

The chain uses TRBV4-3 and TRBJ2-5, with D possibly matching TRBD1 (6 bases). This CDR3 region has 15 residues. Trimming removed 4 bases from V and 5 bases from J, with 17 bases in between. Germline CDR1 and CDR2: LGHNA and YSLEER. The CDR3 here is CASSLQQGSIETQYF. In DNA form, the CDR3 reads TGCGCCAGCAGCCTCCAACAGGGTAGTATCGAGACCCAGTACTTC.

The CDR3 protein is CASSPSTGANTEAFF. In DNA, the CDR3 is TGTGCCAGCTCACCGTCGACAGGGGCTAACACTGAAGCTTTCTTT. The gene calls are TRBV18 and TRBJ1-1; the match to TRBD1 covers 8 bases. Germline V CDR1 and CDR2: KGHSH, LQKENI. The CDR3 is 15 residues long. Losses at the gene ends were 3 bases for V and 2 bases for J; bases not matched to a gene: 5.

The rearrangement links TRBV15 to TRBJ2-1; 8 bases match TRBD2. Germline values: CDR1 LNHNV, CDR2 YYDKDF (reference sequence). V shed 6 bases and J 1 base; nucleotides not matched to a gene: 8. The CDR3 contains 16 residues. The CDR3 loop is CATRLRGGGSYNEQFF. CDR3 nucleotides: TGTGCCACCAGATTACGGGGGGGCGGTTCCTACAATGAGCAGTTCTTC. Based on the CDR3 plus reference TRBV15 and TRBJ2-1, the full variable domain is DAMVIQNPRYQVTQFGKPVTLSCSQTLNHNVMYWYQQKSSQAPKLLFHYYDKDFNNEADTPDNFQSRRPNTSFCFLDIRSPGLGDTAMYLCATRLRGGGSYNEQFFGPGTRLTVL.

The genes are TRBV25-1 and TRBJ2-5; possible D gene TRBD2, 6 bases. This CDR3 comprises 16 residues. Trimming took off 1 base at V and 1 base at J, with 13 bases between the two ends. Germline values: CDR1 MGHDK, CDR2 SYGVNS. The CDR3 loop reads CASSEFSGPLQETQYF. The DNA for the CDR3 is TGTGCCAGCAGTGAATTTAGCGGCCCCCTCCAAGAGACCCAGTACTTC.

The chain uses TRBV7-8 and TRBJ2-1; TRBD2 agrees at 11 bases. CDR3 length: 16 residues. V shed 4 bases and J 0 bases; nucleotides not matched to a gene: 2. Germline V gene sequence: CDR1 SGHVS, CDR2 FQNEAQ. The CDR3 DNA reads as TGTGCCAGCAGCTCGCTAGCGGGGGGCTCCTACAATGAGCAGTTCTTC. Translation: CASSSLAGGSYNEQFF.

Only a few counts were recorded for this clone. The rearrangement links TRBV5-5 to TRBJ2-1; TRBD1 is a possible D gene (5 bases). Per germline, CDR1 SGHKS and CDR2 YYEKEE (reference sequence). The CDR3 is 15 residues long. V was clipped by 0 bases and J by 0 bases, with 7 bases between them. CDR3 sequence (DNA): TGTGCCAGCAGCTTGGGACAGAGCTCCTACAATGAGCAGTTCTTC. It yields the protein CASSLGQSSYNEQFF.

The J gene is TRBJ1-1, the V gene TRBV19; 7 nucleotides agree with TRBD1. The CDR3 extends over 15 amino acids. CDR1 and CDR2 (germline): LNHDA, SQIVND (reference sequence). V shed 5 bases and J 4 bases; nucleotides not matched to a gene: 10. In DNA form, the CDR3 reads TGTGCCAGTAGTCCCAAGGGACAGAGTTCCACTGAAGCTTTCTTT. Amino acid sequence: CASSPKGQSSTEAFF.

The CDR3 loop is CASSFSDTEAFF. The CDR3 nucleotides read TGTGCCAGCAGCTTCAGTGATACTGAAGCTTTCTTT. This sequence joins TRBV25-1 and TRBJ1-1; D not certain. Trimming stripped 6 bases from V and 5 bases from J, with 10 bases between. CDR3 length equals 12 residues. Germline assignment: CDR1 MGHDK and CDR2 SYGVNS.

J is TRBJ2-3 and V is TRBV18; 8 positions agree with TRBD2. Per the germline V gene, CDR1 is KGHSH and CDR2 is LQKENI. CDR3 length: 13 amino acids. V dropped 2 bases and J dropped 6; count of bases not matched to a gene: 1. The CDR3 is CASSPGGGDTQYF. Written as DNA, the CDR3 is TGTGCCAGCTCACCAGGCGGGGGGGATACGCAGTATTTT.

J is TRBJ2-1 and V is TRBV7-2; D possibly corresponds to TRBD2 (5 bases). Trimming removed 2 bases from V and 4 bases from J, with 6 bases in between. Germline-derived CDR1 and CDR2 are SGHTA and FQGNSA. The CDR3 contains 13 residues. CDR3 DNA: TGTGCCAGCAGCTTATCGGGGTACAATGAGCAGTTCTTC. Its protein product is CASSLSGYNEQFF.

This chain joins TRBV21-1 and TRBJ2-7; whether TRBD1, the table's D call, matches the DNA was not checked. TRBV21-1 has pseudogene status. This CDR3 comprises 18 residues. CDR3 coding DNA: TGTGCCAGCAGCAAACCGGCTCCGGGGGAGGCAGGGGGCTACGAGCAGTACTTC. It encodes CASSKPAPGEAGGYEQYF.

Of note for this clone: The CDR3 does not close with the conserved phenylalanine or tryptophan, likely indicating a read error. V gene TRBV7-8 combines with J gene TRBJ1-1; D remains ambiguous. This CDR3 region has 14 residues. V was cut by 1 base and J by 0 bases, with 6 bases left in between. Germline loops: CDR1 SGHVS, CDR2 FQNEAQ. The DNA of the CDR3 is TGTGCCAGCAGCTTAGGAGGACTGAACACTGAAGCTTTCCTT. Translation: CASSLGGLNTEAFL.

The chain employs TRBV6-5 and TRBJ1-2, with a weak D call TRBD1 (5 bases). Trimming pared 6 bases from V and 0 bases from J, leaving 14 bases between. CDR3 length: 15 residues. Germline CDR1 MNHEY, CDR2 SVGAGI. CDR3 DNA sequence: TGTGCCAGCAGCCGACGCCTAGGGGCTAACTATGGCTACACCTTC. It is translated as CASSRRLGANYGYTF.

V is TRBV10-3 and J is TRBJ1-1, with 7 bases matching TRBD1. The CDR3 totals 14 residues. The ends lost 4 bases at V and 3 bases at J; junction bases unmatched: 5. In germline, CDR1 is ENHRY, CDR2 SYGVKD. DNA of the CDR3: TGTGCCATCAGTGCCTCGGGGACAGACACTGAAGCTTTCTTT. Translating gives CAISASGTDTEAFF.

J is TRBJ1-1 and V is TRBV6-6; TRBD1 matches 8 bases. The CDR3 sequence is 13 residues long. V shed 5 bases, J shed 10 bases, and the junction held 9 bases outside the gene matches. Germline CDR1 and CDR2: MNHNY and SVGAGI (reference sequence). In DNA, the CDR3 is TGTGCCAGCAGTCCTGGGCAGGGGGCGTCAGCTTTCTTT. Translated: CASSPGQGASAFF.

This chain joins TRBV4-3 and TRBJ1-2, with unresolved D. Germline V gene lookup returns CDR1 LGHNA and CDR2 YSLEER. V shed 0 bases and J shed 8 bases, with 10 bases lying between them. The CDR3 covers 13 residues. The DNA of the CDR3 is TGCGCCAGCAGCCAAGATCCCATCGGGGGCTACACCTTC. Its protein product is CASSQDPIGGYTF.

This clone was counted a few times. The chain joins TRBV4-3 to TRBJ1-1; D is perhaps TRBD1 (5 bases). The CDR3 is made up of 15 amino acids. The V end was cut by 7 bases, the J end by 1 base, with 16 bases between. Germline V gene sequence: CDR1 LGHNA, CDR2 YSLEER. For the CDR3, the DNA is TGCGCCAGCACCACAGGTGCGAAACGGAACACTGAAGCTTTCTTT. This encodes CASTTGAKRNTEAFF.

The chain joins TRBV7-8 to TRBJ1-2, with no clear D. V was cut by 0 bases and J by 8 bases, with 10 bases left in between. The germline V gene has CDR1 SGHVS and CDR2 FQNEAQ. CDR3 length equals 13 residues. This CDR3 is CASSLAGAEGYTF. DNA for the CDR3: TGTGCCAGCAGCTTAGCGGGCGCCGAAGGCTACACCTTC.

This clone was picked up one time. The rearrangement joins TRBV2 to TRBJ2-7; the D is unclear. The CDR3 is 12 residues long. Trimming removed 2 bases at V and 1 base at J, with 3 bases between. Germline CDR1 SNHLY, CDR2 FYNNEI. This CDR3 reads CASSETSYEQYF. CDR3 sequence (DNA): TGTGCCAGCAGTGAAACTTCCTACGAGCAGTACTTC.

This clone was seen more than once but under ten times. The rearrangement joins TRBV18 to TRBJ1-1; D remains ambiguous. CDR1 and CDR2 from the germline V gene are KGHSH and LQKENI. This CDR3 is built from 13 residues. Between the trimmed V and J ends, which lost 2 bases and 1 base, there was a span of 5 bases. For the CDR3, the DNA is TGTGCCAGCTCACCAGCGGGGAACACTGAAGCTTTCTTT. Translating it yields CASSPAGNTEAFF.

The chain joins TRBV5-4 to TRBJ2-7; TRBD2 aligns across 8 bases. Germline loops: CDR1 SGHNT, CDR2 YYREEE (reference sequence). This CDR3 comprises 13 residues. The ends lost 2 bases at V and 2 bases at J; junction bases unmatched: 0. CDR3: CASSFSGAYEQYF. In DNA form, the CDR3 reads TGTGCCAGCAGCTTTAGCGGGGCCTACGAGCAGTACTTC. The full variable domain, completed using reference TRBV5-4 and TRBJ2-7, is ETGVTQSPTHLIKTRGQQVTLRCSSQSGHNTVSWYQQALGQGPQFIFQYYREEENGRGNFPPRFSGLQFPNYSSELNVNALELDDSALYLCASSFSGAYEQYFGPGTRLTVT.

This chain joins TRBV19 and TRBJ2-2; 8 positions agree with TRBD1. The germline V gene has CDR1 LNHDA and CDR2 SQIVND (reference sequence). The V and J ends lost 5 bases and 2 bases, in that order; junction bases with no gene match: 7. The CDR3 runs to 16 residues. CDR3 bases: TGTGCCAGTAGTCCAAGGACAGGGCCCAACACCGGGGAGCTGTTTTTT. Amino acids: CASSPRTGPNTGELFF.

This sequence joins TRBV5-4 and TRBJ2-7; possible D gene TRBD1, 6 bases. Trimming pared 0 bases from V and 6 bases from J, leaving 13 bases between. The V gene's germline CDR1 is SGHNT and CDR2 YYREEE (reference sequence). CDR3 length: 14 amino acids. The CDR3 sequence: CASSLGGRRSEQYF. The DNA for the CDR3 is TGTGCCAGCAGCTTGGGGGGGCGGCGATCCGAGCAGTACTTC.

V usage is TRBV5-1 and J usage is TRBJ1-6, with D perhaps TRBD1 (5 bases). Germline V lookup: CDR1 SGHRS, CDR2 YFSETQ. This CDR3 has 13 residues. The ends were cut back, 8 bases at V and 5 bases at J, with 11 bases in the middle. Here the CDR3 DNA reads TGCGCCAGTCAGACAGAGCATAATTCACCCCTCCACTTT. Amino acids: CASQTEHNSPLHF.